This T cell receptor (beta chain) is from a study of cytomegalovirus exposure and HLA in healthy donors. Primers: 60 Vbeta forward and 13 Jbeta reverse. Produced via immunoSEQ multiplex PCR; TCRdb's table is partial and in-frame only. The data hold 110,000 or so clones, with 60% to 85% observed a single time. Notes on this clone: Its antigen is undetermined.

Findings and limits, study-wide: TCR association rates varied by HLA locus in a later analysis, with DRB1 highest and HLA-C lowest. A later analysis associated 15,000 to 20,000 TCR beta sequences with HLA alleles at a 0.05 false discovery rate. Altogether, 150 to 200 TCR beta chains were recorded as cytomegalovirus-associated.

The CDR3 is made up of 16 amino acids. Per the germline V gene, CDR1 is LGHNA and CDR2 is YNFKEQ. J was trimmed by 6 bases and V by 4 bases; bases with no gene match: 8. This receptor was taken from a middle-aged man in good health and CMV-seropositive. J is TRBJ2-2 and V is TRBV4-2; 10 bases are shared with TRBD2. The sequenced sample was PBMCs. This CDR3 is CASSPALAGVPGELFF. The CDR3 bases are TGTGCCAGCAGCCCTGCCCTAGCGGGAGTCCCCGGGGAGCTGTTTTTT.